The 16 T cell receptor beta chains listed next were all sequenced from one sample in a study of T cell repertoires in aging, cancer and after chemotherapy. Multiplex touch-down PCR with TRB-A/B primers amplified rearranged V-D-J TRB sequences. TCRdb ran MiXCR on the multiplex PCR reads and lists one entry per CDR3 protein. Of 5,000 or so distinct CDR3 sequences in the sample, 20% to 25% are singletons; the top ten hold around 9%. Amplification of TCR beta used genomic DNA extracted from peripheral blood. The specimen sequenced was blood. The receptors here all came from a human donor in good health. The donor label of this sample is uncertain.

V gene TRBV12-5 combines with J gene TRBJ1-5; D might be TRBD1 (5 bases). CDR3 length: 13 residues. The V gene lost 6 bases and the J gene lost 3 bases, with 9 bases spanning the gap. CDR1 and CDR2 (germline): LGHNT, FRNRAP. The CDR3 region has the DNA TGTGCTAGTGGGAGGGGATTCAATCAGCCCCAGCATTTT. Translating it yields CASGRGFNQPQHF.

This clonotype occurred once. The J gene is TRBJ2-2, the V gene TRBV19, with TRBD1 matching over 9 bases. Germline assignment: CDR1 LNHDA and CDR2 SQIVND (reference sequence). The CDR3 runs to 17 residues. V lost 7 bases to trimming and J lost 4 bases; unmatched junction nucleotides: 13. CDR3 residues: CASTSGRTGAGTGELFF. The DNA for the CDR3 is TGTGCCAGTACCTCCGGCCGGACAGGGGCCGGCACCGGGGAGCTGTTTTTT.

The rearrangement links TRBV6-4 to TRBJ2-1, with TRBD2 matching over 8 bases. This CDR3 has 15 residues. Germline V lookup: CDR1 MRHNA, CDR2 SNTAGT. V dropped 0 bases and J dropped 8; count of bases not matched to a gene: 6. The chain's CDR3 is CASSDSAGGIDEQFF. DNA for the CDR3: TGTGCCAGCAGTGACTCGGCGGGGGGTATCGATGAGCAGTTCTTC.

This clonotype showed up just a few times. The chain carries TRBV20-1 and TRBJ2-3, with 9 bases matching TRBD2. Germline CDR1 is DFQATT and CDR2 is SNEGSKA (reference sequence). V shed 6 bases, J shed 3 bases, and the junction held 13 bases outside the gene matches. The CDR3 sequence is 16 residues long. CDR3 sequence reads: CSAKGSSGISTDTQYF. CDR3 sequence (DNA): TGCAGTGCGAAAGGATCTAGCGGGATTTCAACAGATACGCAGTATTTT.

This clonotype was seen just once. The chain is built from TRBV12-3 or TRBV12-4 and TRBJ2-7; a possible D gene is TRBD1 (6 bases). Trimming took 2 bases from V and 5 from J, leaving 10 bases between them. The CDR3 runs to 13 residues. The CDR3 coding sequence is TGTGCCAGCAGTTTACTTGGGGGCCACGAGCAGTACTTC. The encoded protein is CASSLLGGHEQYF.

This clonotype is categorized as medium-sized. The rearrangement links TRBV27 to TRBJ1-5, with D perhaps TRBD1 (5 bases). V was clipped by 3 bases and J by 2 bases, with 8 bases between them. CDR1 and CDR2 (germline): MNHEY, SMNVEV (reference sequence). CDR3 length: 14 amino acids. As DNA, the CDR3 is TGTGCCAGCAGTTTCGGGACGGGCAATCAGCCCCAGCATTTT. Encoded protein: CASSFGTGNQPQHF.

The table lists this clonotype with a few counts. The CDR3 DNA follows: TGCAGTGCTAGGGGGGGGCGATGGAATGAGCAGTTCTTC. Its protein is CSARGGRWNEQFF. V is TRBV20-1 and J is TRBJ2-1; a possible D gene is TRBD2 (7 bases). The CDR3 has 13 amino acids. Trimming stripped 3 bases from V and 7 bases from J, with 13 bases between. The V gene's germline CDR1 is DFQATT and CDR2 SNEGSKA (reference sequence).

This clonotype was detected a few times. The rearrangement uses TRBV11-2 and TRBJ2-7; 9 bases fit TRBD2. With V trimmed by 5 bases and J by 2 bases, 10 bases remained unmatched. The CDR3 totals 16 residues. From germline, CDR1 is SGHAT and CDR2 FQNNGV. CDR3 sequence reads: CASSPFISGGTYEQYF. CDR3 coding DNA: TGTGCCAGCAGCCCTTTCATTAGCGGGGGCACCTACGAGCAGTACTTC.

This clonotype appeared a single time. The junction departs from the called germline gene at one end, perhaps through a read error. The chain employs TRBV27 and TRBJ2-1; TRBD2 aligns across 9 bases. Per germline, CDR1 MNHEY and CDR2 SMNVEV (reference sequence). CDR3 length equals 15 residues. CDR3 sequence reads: CASSLSGLALDEQFF. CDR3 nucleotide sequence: TGTGCCAGCAGTCTATCTGGACTAGCGCTCGATGAGCAGTTCTTC.

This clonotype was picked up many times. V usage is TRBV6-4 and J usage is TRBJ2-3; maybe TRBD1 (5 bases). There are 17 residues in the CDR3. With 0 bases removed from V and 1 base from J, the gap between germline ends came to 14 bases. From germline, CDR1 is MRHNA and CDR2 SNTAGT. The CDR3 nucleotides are TGTGCCAGCAGTGACTCGACCCAGGGTGGGGGCACAGATACGCAGTATTTT. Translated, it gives CASSDSTQGGGTDTQYF.

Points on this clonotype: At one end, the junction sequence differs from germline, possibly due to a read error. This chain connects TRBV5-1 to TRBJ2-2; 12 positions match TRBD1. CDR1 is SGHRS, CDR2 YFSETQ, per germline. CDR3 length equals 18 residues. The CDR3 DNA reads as TGCACCAGCAGCCAAAAATCGCCGGGACAGGGGGCAACCGGGGAGCTGTTTTTT. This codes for CTSSQKSPGQGATGELFF.

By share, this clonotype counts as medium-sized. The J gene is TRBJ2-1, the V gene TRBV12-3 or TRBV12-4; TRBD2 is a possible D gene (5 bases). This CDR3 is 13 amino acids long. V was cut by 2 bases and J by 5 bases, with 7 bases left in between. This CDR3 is CASSLRGDNEQFF. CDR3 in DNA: TGTGCCAGCAGTTTACGGGGAGACAATGAGCAGTTCTTC.

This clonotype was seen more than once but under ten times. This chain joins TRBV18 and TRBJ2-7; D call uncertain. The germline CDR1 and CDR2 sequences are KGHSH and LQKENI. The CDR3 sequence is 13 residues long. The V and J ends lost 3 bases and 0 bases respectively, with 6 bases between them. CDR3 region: CASSPSSSYEQYF. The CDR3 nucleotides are TGTGCCAGCTCACCGTCGAGCTCCTACGAGCAGTACTTC.

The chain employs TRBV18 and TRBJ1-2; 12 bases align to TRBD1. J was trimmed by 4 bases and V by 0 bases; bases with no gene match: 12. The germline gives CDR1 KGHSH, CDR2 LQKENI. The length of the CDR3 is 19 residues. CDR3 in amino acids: CASSPPKGTGGMVVYGYTF. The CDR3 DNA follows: TGTGCCAGCTCACCACCTAAGGGGACAGGGGGCATGGTGGTCTATGGCTACACCTTC.

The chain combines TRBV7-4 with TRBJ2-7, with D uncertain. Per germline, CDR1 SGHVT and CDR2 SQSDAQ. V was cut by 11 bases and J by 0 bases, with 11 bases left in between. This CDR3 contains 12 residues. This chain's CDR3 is CAPPKGSYEQYF. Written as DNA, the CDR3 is TGTGCCCCCCCCAAAGGCTCCTACGAGCAGTACTTC.

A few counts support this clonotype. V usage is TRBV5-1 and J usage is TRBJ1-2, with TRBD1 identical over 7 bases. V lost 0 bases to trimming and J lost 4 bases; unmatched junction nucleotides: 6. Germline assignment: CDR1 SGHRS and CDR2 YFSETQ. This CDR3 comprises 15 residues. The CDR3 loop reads CASSLVARGAYGYTF. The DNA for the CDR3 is TGCGCCAGCAGCTTGGTGGCCAGGGGGGCCTATGGCTACACCTTC.